This T cell receptor (beta chain) appears in the sequencing data of a study of cytomegalovirus exposure and HLA in healthy donors. Study overall: A data release that came early held approximately 85 million unique TCRs from HLA-typed donors.

This PCR relied on a set of 60 Vbeta primers and 13 Jbeta primers. TCRdb's table, derived via immunoSEQ multiplex PCR, lists solely in-frame clones and lacks some. The profile covers about 140,000 clones, with around 82% appearing a single time and roughly 2.9% taken by the ten largest. General observations from the study: Only CMV serostatus was available as immune exposure information.

Germline V gene lookup returns CDR1 SGHNT and CDR2 YENEEA. This CDR3 is built from 15 residues. V shed 0 bases and J shed 8 bases, with 13 bases lying between them. As regards this clone: Its matching antigen is unknown.

Input material: PBMCs. The chain recombines TRBV11-3 with TRBJ1-4, with a possible D match to TRBD1 (6 bases). The sequence was collected from a female donor in good health and CMV-seronegative. CDR3 nucleotide sequence: TGTGCCAGCAGCTTAGAACAGGGAAGGTGGGAAAAACTGTTTTTT. It yields the protein CASSLEQGRWEKLFF. Variable domain in full (rest from reference TRBV11-3 and TRBJ1-4): EAGVVQSPRYKIIEKKQPVAFWCNPISGHNTLYWYLQNLGQGPELLIRYENEEAVDDSQLPKDRFSAERLKGVDSTLKIQPAELGDSAVYLCASSLEQGRWEKLFFGSGTQLSVL.